This TCR beta chain was sequenced in a study of blood T cell repertoires in COVID-19 (dated by TCRdb to the early 2020s). With respect to the entire study: The collaborator samples originated in the United States, Italy and Spain and spanned the acute and convalescent phases of COVID-19. Samples were obtained from the ongoing ImmuneRACE study (first 160 participants) and from 1,000 to 1,500 subjects provided by 6 global collaborators. Where available, HLA class I and class II types were taken from metadata supplied by the sample provider and were not determined by assay-based typing. The repertoires were released in a freely available public database meant as a resource for research on the immune response to SARS-CoV-2. Subjects who had been exposed to COVID-19, were actively infected with it, or had recovered from it provided the deeply sampled blood TCRbeta repertoires that made up the dataset. The material from the prospective study consisted of cDNA or gDNA derived from T cells, B-cell-depleted T cells, or PBMCs. The sample metadata nearly always contained a de-identified subject ID, COVID-19 status, age in years and sex.

Each collaborating institution followed its own protocols to collect whole blood in K2EDTA tubes. For TCRbeta analysis, collaborator samples were shipped as frozen whole blood, as isolated PBMCs, or as DNA extracted from either sample type. On the study overall, not on this receptor specifically: The quantity of clinical and demographic metadata differed by source and by participant and was supplied without curation.

TCRbeta CDR3 regions were amplified from genomic DNA using the immunoSEQ Assay, a bias-controlled multiplex PCR. Per the authors' processing: The number of nucleated cells in each sample was estimated by amplification of reference gene primers within the assay. To quantify the absolute abundance of each unique TCRbeta CDR3 rearrangement, sequence reads were collapsed and filtered. Productive Simpson clonality was computed per sample as the square root of Simpson's diversity index over productive rearrangements. TCRdb obtained this table from immuneACCESS and retained in-frame rearrangements with V and J assigned. These tables miss some clones; where compared with another copy, unresolved V genes account for less than half of the shortfall, and the remainder is unexplained. V, J and clone size reflect that table, while D and trimming were determined from the DNA. The sample table holds about 260,000 clones, of which approximately 86% were seen once. About 3.6% of the sample comes from the top ten.

This clone turned up a few times. Its target antigen remains unknown. No base qualities exist here, and no much larger clone lies one base off it. Source material: peripheral blood. The receptor comes from a man younger than 30 with active or convalescent COVID-19.

The CDR3 here reads CASSQEGGEDTQYF. The DNA sequence follows: TGTGCCAGCAGCCAAGAAGGGGGGGAAGATACGCAGTATTTT. This chain is built from TRBV4-2 and TRBJ2-3, and TRBD2 may be the D gene, going by 7 matching bases. CDR1 and CDR2, looked up from the germline V gene, are LGHNA and YNFKEQ. V was cut back by 0 bases and J by 5 bases, leaving a gap of 9 bases between them. The CDR3, cysteine through phenylalanine, is 14 amino acids long. The CDR3 DNA has 42 bases and is translated from base 1.